This T cell receptor beta chain is from a study of cytomegalovirus exposure and HLA in healthy donors. Notes on the study in general: Rarity held for most TCR sequences, but there were some public TCRs that occurred in many donors.

The table came from immunoSEQ multiplex PCR; TCRdb's copy has only in-frame clones and leaves some out. The top ten clones hold 3% to 3.5% of a sample with more than 200,000 clones, about nine tenths of them seen once. Trimming pared 4 bases from V and 0 bases from J, leaving 13 bases between. The CDR3 runs to 16 residues. Germline CDR1 and CDR2: MGHDK and SYGVNS. This clone was observed a single time. Its target is not known. V and J are TRBV25-1 and TRBJ1-3, with D unclear. This sequence was found in a woman under 40 in good health and CMV-seronegative. Sequencing was performed on PBMCs. DNA for the CDR3: TGTGCCAGCAGTGGTCAGCGGTCCGGCTCTGGAAACACCATATATTTT. It is translated as CASSGQRSGSGNTIYF.